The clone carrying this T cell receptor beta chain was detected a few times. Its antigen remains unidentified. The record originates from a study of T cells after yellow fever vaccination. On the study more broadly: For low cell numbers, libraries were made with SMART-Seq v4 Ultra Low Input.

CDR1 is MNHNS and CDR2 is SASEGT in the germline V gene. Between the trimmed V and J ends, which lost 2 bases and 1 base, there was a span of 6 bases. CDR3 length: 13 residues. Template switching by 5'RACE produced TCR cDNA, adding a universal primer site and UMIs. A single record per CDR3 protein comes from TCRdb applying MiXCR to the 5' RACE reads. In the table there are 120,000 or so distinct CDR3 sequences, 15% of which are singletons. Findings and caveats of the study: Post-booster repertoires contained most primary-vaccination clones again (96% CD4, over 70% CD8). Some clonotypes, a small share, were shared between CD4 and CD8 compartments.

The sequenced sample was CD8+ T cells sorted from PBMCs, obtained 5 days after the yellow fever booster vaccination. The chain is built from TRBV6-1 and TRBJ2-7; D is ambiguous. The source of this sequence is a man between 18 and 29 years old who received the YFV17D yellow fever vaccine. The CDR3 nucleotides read TGTGCCAGCAGTGAACTAGGTTCCTACGAGCAGTACTTC. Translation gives CASSELGSYEQYF.